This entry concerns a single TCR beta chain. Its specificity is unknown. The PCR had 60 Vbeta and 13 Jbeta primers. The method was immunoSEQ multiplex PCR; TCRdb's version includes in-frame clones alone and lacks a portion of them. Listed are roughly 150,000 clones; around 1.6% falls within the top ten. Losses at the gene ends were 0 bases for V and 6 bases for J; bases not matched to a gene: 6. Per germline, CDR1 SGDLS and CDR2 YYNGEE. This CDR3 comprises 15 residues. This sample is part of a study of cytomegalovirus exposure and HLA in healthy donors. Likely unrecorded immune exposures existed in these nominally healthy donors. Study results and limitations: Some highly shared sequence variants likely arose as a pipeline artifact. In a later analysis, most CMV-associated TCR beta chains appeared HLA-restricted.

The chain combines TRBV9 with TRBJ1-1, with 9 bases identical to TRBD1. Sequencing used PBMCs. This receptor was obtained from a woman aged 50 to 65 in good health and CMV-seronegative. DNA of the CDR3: TGTGCCAGCAGCGTAGGAGGGGACAGGGTTCCTGAAGCTTTCTTT. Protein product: CASSVGGDRVPEAFF.